The rows below give T cell receptor beta chains drawn from one sample of a study of blood T cell repertoires in COVID-19. Sequencing was performed with immunoSEQ multiplex PCR; in TCRdb, only in-frame clones are kept and a portion is missing. Of about 170,000 clones in the sample, about 89% are singletons; the top ten hold roughly 3.3%. The sequencing input was peripheral blood. The receptors come from a man between 65 and 85 years old with acute or convalescent COVID-19. Both conserved end residues are part of each CDR3. The order of the fields is CDR3 DNA, CDR3 protein, D gene, J gene, V gene, clone size. D genes are given only for firm matches. Expanded clones get a size class; other rows say once, few or many, or leave the size out.

TGTGCCTGGAGTGTAGGGGTTGGGGGGGTAAACACTGAAGCTTTCTTT,CAWSVGVGGVNTEAFF,NA,TRBJ1-1,TRBV30,NA
TGCAGCGTGGGAGGCCGGGGAGAGGGCGAGCAGTACTTC,CSVGGRGEGEQYF,NA,TRBJ2-7,TRBV29-1,NA
TGTGCCAACAGTAGGACAGGGGGCATAACTGAAGCTTTCTTT,CANSRTGGITEAFF,TRBD1,TRBJ1-1,TRBV2,NA
TGTGCCAGCAGCTTGGCCCAGGGACAGGATGGCTACACCTTC,CASSLAQGQDGYTF,TRBD1,TRBJ1-2,TRBV5-4,few
TGCGCCAGCAGCGACCGACAGGTTGTAAAGGCTTTCTTT,CASSDRQVVKAFF,NA,TRBJ1-1,TRBV10-2,NA
TGTGCCATCAGCGAACAGGGTTCAAATTCACCCCTCCACTTT,CAISEQGSNSPLHF,NA,TRBJ1-6,TRBV10-3,NA
TGCAGCGTTGAAGATCGTTTAGCGGGAGGATGGGAGCAGTACTTC,CSVEDRLAGGWEQYF,TRBD2,TRBJ2-7,TRBV29-1,few
TGTGCCTGGGAGGGACAGTTAAATTCACCCCTCCACTTT,CAWEGQLNSPLHF,TRBD1,TRBJ1-6,TRBV30,once
TGCGCCAGCAGCTTTGGAGGGGGCGGAAGCTATGGCTACACCTTC,CASSFGGGGSYGYTF,TRBD1,TRBJ1-2,TRBV5-1,NA
TGTGCCAGCAGTTACTCGGGAGCAGGATTCATCTATGGCTACACCTTC,CASSYSGAGFIYGYTF,NA,TRBJ1-2,TRBV6-5,NA
TGCGCCAGCAGCTTAGACAGAGCGAACACTGAAGCTTTCTTT,CASSLDRANTEAFF,NA,TRBJ1-1,TRBV5-1,NA
TGCGCCAGCAGCCAAACAGGGGAGTACTCCTACAATGAGCAGTTCTTC,CASSQTGEYSYNEQFF,TRBD1,TRBJ2-1,TRBV4-1,NA
TGTGCCAGCAGCTTGCAGGCCAACTTAGATGAAAAACTGTTTTTT,CASSLQANLDEKLFF,NA,TRBJ1-4,TRBV5-6,once
TGCGCCAGCAGCTACGGACAGGGTGAGGAGCCCCAGCATTTT,CASSYGQGEEPQHF,TRBD1,TRBJ1-5,TRBV5-1,NA
TGTGCCAGCAGCTATTCAGGGGCGGTCTATGGCTACACCTTC,CASSYSGAVYGYTF,NA,TRBJ1-2,TRBV5-4,NA
TGTGCCGGGGGAGGACTAGCGGGGTTGGTAGATACGCAGTATTTT,CAGGGLAGLVDTQYF,TRBD2,TRBJ2-3,TRBV28,NA
TGTGCCAGCAGCCGGACAGACACAGATACGCAGTATTTT,CASSRTDTDTQYF,NA,TRBJ2-3,TRBV6-5,NA
TGTGCCAGCACCGGGACTAGCTCCTACAATGAGCAGTTCTTC,CASTGTSSYNEQFF,TRBD2,TRBJ2-1,TRBV7-9,NA
TGTGCCAGCAGCTTTGGAGAGGGGACCCAGTACTTC,CASSFGEGTQYF,NA,TRBJ2-5,TRBV7-9,NA
TGTGCCAGCAGCATTTACAGGGGCGGCACTGAAGCTTTCTTT,CASSIYRGGTEAFF,TRBD1,TRBJ1-1,TRBV7-9,few
TGCGCCAGCAGCTCGCGGACAGGGGAGACTGAAGCTTTCTTT,CASSSRTGETEAFF,TRBD1,TRBJ1-1,TRBV5-1,NA
TGTGCCAGCAGTGTCAGTTATAATTCACCCCTCCACTTT,CASSVSYNSPLHF,NA,TRBJ1-6,TRBV6-4,NA
TGTGCCAGCAGCTTGGGACAGGACGGGATAAATTCACCCCTCCACTTT,CASSLGQDGINSPLHF,NA,TRBJ1-6,TRBV5-8,NA
TGTGCCAGCACCCGTGGCGGGGGCAATCAGCCCCAGCATTTT,CASTRGGGNQPQHF,NA,TRBJ1-5,TRBV6-5,NA
TGTGCCAGCAGCTTGAGACTAGCGGGAGTGTATGAGCAGTTCTTC,CASSLRLAGVYEQFF,TRBD2,TRBJ2-1,TRBV7-3,NA
TGTGCCAGCAGCCCCACAGGGGGACCCTATGGCTACACCTTC,CASSPTGGPYGYTF,TRBD1,TRBJ1-2,TRBV7-3,NA
TGTGCCAGCAGCTTAGTCCCGATACAGGGCTCTGGAAACACCATATATTTT,CASSLVPIQGSGNTIYF,NA,TRBJ1-3,TRBV7-2,NA
TGTGCCACCAGTGATTCCCCAACGTCGACACCTGAGCAGTACTTC,CATSDSPTSTPEQYF,NA,TRBJ2-7,TRBV24-1,NA
TGTGCCAGTAGTATACTACAGGGTGAGGGTCAGCCCCAGCATTTT,CASSILQGEGQPQHF,NA,TRBJ1-5,TRBV19,NA
TGTGCCAGCAGCTTAGCGGGACTTATCTCTGGAAACACCATATATTTT,CASSLAGLISGNTIYF,NA,TRBJ1-3,TRBV7-8,NA
TGTGCCAGCAGTTTATTTCGGGACACTGAAGCTTTCTTT,CASSLFRDTEAFF,NA,TRBJ1-1,TRBV12-3/TRBV12-4,NA
TGCGCCAGCAGCCAAGATTGGCTAGCGGGGGGGAACACCGGGGAGCTGTTTTTT,CASSQDWLAGGNTGELFF,TRBD2,TRBJ2-2,TRBV4-3,NA
TGTGCCAGCAGCCTAACTACCACCTCCTACGAGCAGTACTTC,CASSLTTTSYEQYF,NA,TRBJ2-7,TRBV11-2,NA
TGTGCCAGCAGCTTTAGGGGTAGCAACGCCGATGAGCAGTTCTTC,CASSFRGSNADEQFF,NA,TRBJ2-1,TRBV11-3,NA
TGTGCCAGCAGTGAGAGTTGGAGCACCCTCCACTTT,CASSESWSTLHF,NA,TRBJ1-6,TRBV2,NA
TGTGCCAGCAGCCCGGCAGGCTCCTACAATGAGCAGTTCTTC,CASSPAGSYNEQFF,NA,TRBJ2-1,TRBV7-9,NA
TGTGCCATCAGTGCGATAAAACAGGGGGCGCATATAGACGAGCAGTACTTC,CAISAIKQGAHIDEQYF,TRBD1,TRBJ2-7,TRBV10-3,NA
TGTGCCAGTAGTATGTTACAGGCCCCCCACGAGCAGTACTTC,CASSMLQAPHEQYF,NA,TRBJ2-7,TRBV19,NA
TGCGCCAGCAGCCCCCTGGGGGGGATTAATGAAAAACTGTTTTTT,CASSPLGGINEKLFF,NA,TRBJ1-4,TRBV4-3,NA
TGTGCCAGCACCCCAAGGAACAGGGAAGGCACTGAAGCTTTCTTT,CASTPRNREGTEAFF,NA,TRBJ1-1,TRBV14,NA
TGTGCCAGCAGCTTGAGACACCCCCCAGAGACCCAGTACTTC,CASSLRHPPETQYF,NA,TRBJ2-5,TRBV7-3,NA
TGTGCCAGCATGACAGGGGGACCCCTCCACTTT,CASMTGGPLHF,TRBD1,TRBJ1-6,TRBV2,NA
TGTGCCAGCAGCTACTACAGGGTCGAGCAGTACTTC,CASSYYRVEQYF,NA,TRBJ2-7,TRBV5-8,NA
TGTGCCTGGAGTGTATCTACAGATACGCAGTATTTT,CAWSVSTDTQYF,NA,TRBJ2-3,TRBV30,NA
TGCAGTGGATACAACGGGACAAACTACGAGCAGTACTTC,CSGYNGTNYEQYF,NA,TRBJ2-7,TRBV29-1,NA
TGTGCCAGCAGTTTTTATCACGCGGACAGAGATGGCAATCAGCCCCAGCATTTT,CASSFYHADRDGNQPQHF,NA,TRBJ1-5,TRBV28,NA
TGTGCCAGCAGTTACTTGCCATCAACTGCGGGACAGTTTGGGGCCAACGTCCTGACTTTC,CASSYLPSTAGQFGANVLTF,NA,TRBJ2-6,TRBV6-2/TRBV6-3,NA
TGTGCCAGCAGCTTGGACAGGGACAGCGGGCAGTATTTT,CASSLDRDSGQYF,TRBD1,TRBJ2-3,TRBV5-8,NA
TGTGCCAGCAGTTTGAACAGGGGGAAAAATCAGCCCCAGCATTTT,CASSLNRGKNQPQHF,TRBD1,TRBJ1-5,TRBV28,NA
TGCGCCAGCAGCTTGGAGTTTTCAGGGGCGTACGAGCAGTACTTC,CASSLEFSGAYEQYF,NA,TRBJ2-7,TRBV5-1,NA
TGTGCCAGCAGTCCAGAGGGTGGACAGGGGAGGTATGGCTACACCTTC,CASSPEGGQGRYGYTF,TRBD1,TRBJ1-2,TRBV2,NA
TGTGCCAGCTCTGGACAGGAGAACACTGAAGCTTTCTTT,CASSGQENTEAFF,TRBD1,TRBJ1-1,TRBV6-5,NA